The T cell receptor beta chain described here comes from a study of cytomegalovirus exposure and HLA in healthy donors. At the level of the study: The early release's HLA-typed donors yielded 78 million or so unique TCRs.

The PCR contained 60 Vbeta and 13 Jbeta primers. The assay was immunoSEQ multiplex PCR, and TCRdb's table has in-frame clones only and misses some. Altogether over 150,000 clones are present, approximately 85% being singletons, with the ten largest covering roughly 5%. Study-wide findings and caveats: For most TCR beta V segments, an earlier analysis put the productive rate at about 87% or about 30% of the time. The study flagged approximately 180 TCR beta chains as cytomegalovirus-associated.

Remarks on this clone: As yet, its antigen is unknown.

The CDR3 sequence is 13 residues long. V shed 6 bases, J shed 5 bases, and the junction held 2 bases outside the gene matches. The germline V gene encodes CDR1 MGHDK and CDR2 SYGVNS. Sequencing was done on a sample of PBMCs. The TCR sequence derives from a girl aged 5-17 years in good health and CMV-seropositive. The chain carries TRBV25-1 and TRBJ2-1; 9 nucleotides match TRBD1. In DNA, the CDR3 is TGTGCCAGCAGCCGGGACAGGGACAATGAGCAGTTCTTC. It is translated as CASSRDRDNEQFF.